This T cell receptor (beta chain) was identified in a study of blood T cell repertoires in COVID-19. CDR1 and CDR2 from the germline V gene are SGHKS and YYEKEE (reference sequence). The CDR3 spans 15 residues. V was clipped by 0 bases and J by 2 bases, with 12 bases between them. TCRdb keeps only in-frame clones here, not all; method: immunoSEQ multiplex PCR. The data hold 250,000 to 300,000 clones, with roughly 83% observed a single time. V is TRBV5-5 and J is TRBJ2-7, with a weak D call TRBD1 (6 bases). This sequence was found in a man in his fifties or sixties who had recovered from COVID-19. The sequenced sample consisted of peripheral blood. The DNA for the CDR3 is TGTGCCAGCAGCTTGGAGGCGACAGGCCCCTACGAGCAGTACTTC. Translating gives CASSLEATGPYEQYF.